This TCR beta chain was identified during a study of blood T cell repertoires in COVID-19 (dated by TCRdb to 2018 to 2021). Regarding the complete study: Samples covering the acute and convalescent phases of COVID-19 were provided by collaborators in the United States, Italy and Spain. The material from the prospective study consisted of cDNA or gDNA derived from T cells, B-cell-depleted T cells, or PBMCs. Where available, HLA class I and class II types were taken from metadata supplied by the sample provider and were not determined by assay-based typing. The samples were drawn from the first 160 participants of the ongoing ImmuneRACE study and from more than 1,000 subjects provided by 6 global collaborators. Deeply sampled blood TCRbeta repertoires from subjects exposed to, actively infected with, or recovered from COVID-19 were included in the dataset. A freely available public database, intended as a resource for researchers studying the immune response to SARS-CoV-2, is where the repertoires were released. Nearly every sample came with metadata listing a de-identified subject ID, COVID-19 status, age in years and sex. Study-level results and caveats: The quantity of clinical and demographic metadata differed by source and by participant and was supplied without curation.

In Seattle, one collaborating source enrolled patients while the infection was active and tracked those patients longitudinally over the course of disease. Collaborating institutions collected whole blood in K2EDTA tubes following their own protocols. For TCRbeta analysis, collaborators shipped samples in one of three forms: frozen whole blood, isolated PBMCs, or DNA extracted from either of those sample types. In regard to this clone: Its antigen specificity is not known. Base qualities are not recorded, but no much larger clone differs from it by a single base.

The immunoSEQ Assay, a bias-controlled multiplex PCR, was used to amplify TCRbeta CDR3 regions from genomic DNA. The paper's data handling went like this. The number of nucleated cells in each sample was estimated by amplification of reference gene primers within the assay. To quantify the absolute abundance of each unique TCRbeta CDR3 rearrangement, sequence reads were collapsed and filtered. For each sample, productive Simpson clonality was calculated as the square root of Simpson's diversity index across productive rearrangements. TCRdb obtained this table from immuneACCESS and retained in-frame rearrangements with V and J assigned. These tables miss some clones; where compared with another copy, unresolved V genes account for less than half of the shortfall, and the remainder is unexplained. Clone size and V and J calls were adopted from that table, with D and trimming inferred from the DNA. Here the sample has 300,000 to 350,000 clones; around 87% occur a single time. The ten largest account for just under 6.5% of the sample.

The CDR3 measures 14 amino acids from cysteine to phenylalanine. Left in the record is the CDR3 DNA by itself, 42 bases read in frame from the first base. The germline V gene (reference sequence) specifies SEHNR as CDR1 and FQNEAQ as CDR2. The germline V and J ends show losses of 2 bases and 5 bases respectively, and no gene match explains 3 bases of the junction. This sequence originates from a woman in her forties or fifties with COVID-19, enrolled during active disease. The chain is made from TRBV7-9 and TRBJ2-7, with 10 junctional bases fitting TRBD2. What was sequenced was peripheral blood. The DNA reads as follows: TGTGCCAGCAGCTTACAGCTAGCGGGGGACGAGCAGTACTTC. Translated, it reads CASSLQLAGDEQYF.